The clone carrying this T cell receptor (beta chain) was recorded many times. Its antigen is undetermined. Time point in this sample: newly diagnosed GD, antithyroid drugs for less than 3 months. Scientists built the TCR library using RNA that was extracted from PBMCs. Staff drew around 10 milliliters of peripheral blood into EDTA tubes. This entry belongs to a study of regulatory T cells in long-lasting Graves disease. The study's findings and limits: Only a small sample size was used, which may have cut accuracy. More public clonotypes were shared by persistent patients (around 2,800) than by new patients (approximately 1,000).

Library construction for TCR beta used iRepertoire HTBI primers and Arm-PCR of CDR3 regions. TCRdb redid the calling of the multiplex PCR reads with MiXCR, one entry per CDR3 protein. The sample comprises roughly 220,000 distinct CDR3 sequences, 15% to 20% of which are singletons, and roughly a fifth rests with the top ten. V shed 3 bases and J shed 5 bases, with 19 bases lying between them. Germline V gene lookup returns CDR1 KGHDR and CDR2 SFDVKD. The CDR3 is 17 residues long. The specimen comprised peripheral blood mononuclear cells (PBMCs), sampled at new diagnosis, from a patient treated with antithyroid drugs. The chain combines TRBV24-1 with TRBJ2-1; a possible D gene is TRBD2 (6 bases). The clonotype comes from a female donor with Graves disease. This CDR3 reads CATSDPTGTVLNNEQFF. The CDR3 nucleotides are TGTGCCACCAGTGATCCGACCGGGACTGTTCTTAACAATGAGCAGTTCTTC.